The rows below give T cell receptor beta chains drawn from one sample of a study of blood T cells in healthy people across ages. Each CDR3 protein gets one entry after TCRdb re-called the 5' RACE reads with MiXCR. Among 700,000 or so distinct CDR3 sequences, 20% to 25% were seen once, and the ten largest hold roughly 22%. The sequenced sample consisted of blood. All receptors come from a man in his 70s in good health. The CDR3 runs from the conserved cysteine through the conserved F or W. A D gene is named only where the DNA matches it firmly. Some rows have no size entry. The others give once, few or many, or a class for an expanded clone.

V	size	D	J	CDR3	DNA
TRBV7-3	.	.	TRBJ2-1	CASSPGDYQSYNEQFF	TGTGCCAGCAGCCCAGGGGACTACCAGTCCTACAATGAGCAGTTCTTC
TRBV29-1	.	TRBD2	TRBJ2-1	CSVSSSGGSYNEQFF	TGCAGCGTTTCTTCTTCGGGGGGCTCCTACAATGAGCAGTTCTTC
TRBV20-1	.	.	TRBJ2-4	CSAPGGGARNIQYF	TGCAGTGCACCTGGTGGGGGGGCGAGGAACATTCAGTACTTC
TRBV9	.	.	TRBJ1-1	CASSPSRALAEAFF	TGTGCCAGCAGCCCAAGTCGGGCGCTCGCTGAAGCTTTCTTT
TRBV29-1	few	TRBD1	TRBJ2-3	CNAGQAATDTQYF	TGCAACGCGGGACAGGCGGCCACAGATACGCAGTATTTT
TRBV27	few	.	TRBJ1-1	CASSLTGQGTEAFF	TGTGCCAGCAGTTTAACTGGCCAGGGAACTGAAGCTTTCTTT
TRBV20-1	.	.	TRBJ1-1	CSAFQMNTEAFF	TGCAGTGCTTTCCAGATGAACACTGAAGCTTTCTTT
TRBV4-2	.	TRBD1	TRBJ2-7	CASSQDRDRDYEQYF	TGTGCCAGCAGCCAAGACCGGGACAGGGATTACGAGCAGTACTTC
TRBV6-2/TRBV6-3	few	TRBD2	TRBJ2-1	CASSLGTSGRFNEQFF	TGTGCCAGTAGCTTGGGGACTAGCGGGAGGTTCAATGAGCAGTTCTTC
TRBV6-2/TRBV6-3	few	TRBD2	TRBJ2-5	CASSPPSGGILGTQYF	TGTGCCAGCAGCCCCCCTAGCGGGGGGATCCTTGGGACCCAGTACTTC
TRBV6-5	.	.	TRBJ2-1	CASSYHQGRGEQFF	TGTGCCAGCAGTTACCACCAGGGTAGGGGGGAGCAGTTCTTC
TRBV20-1	.	.	TRBJ2-2	CSARGGPVGELFF	TGCAGTGCTAGAGGAGGGCCGGTCGGGGAGCTGTTTTTT
TRBV27	few	TRBD1	TRBJ1-4	CASSRDRGLGEKLFF	TGTGCCAGCAGTCGGGACAGGGGGCTCGGTGAAAAACTGTTTTTT
TRBV12-3/TRBV12-4	few	.	TRBJ1-1	CASSFQANTEAFF	TGTGCCAGCAGTTTCCAGGCGAACACTGAAGCTTTCTTT
TRBV28	few	.	TRBJ1-4	CASMPTVPNEKLFF	TGTGCCAGCATGCCCACGGTGCCTAATGAAAAACTGTTTTTT
TRBV28	.	TRBD1	TRBJ1-2	CASRLDRGGYTF	TGTGCCAGCAGGCTTGACAGGGGTGGCTACACCTTC
TRBV6-2/TRBV6-3	.	.	TRBJ1-4	CASSLPPNEKLFF	TGTGCCAGCAGCCTACCACCTAATGAAAAACTGTTTTTT
TRBV5-1	few	TRBD2	TRBJ2-3	CASSEAGNTQYF	TGCGCCAGCAGCGAAGCGGGGAATACGCAGTATTTT
TRBV11-2	few	TRBD2	TRBJ2-1	CASSTTSGTYNEQFF	TGTGCCAGCAGCACGACTAGCGGGACCTACAATGAGCAGTTCTTC
TRBV5-1	few	.	TRBJ1-3	CASSTSGGTGTIYF	TGCGCCAGCAGCACCAGTGGGGGTACCGGGACCATATATTTT
TRBV12-3/TRBV12-4	few	TRBD1	TRBJ1-4	CASSFWGLDGPGGNEKLFF	TGTGCCAGCAGTTTTTGGGGCTTAGACGGACCAGGGGGAAATGAAAAACTGTTTTTT
TRBV7-9	.	.	TRBJ2-2	CASGGGADTGELFF	TGTGCCAGCGGTGGGGGAGCTGACACCGGGGAGCTGTTTTTT
TRBV6-1	.	.	TRBJ2-4	CASSVRRDNKNIQYF	TGTGCCAGCAGTGTTCGCCGGGACAACAAAAACATTCAGTACTTC
TRBV3-1	few	.	TRBJ2-6	CASSQRGIRISGANVLTF	TGTGCCAGCAGCCAGAGGGGGATTCGGATCTCTGGGGCCAACGTCCTGACTTTC
TRBV29-1	.	.	TRBJ2-1	CSVELYNEQFF	TGCAGCGTTGAATTATACAATGAGCAGTTCTTC
TRBV5-1	few	TRBD2	TRBJ2-3	CASSLVLAGAGDTQYF	TGCGCCAGCAGCTTGGTCCTAGCGGGAGCGGGAGATACGCAGTATTTT
TRBV12-3/TRBV12-4	.	.	TRBJ2-5	CASTEGPRETQYF	TGTGCCAGCACCGAGGGGCCACGGGAGACCCAGTACTTC
TRBV10-3	few	.	TRBJ1-1	CAISEGGRGRTEAFF	TGTGCCATCAGTGAGGGAGGCCGCGGCCGCACTGAAGCTTTCTTT
TRBV6-1	.	.	TRBJ1-2	CASSESPGESYGYTF	TGTGCCAGCAGTGAATCTCCAGGGGAGAGCTATGGCTACACCTTC
TRBV21-1	.	.	TRBJ2-3	CASYTGDTDTQYF	TGTGCCAGCTACACAGGGGACACAGATACGCAGTATTTT
TRBV5-1	.	.	TRBJ2-3	CASSFRQRTDTQYF	TGCGCCAGCAGCTTCAGACAGAGAACAGATACGCAGTATTTT
TRBV7-8	.	.	TRBJ2-1	CASSLATRGYNEQFF	TGTGCCAGCAGCTTAGCGACGCGGGGCTACAATGAGCAGTTCTTC
TRBV4-3	few	.	TRBJ1-2	CASSQGTGNIGYTF	TGCGCCAGCAGCCAAGGGACGGGGAACATCGGCTACACCTTC
TRBV20-1	.	.	TRBJ1-2	CSASPPLGDYGYTF	TGCAGTGCTAGCCCCCCACTGGGCGACTATGGCTACACCTTC
TRBV11-2	few	.	TRBJ2-3	CASGTLSSTDTQYF	TGTGCCAGCGGTACTTTATCTAGCACAGATACGCAGTATTTT
TRBV12-3/TRBV12-4	.	TRBD1	TRBJ1-4	CASTPGADRGEKLFF	TGTGCCAGCACCCCGGGGGCCGACAGGGGTGAAAAACTGTTTTTT
TRBV28	.	.	TRBJ2-3	CASSLRPPSTDTQYF	TGTGCCAGCAGTCTTCGGCCCCCTAGCACAGATACGCAGTATTTT
TRBV24-1	.	TRBD2	TRBJ2-2	CATSDPGLAGAWNTGELFF	TGTGCCACCAGTGACCCAGGACTAGCCGGAGCGTGGAACACCGGGGAGCTGTTTTTT
TRBV12-3/TRBV12-4	many	.	TRBJ2-1	CASSFGQGRRQFF	TGTGCCAGCAGTTTTGGGCAGGGACGTAGGCAGTTCTTC
TRBV6-1	few	.	TRBJ2-4	CATAVPGNPIQYF	TGTGCCACCGCTGTACCTGGAAACCCTATTCAGTACTTC
TRBV5-1	.	.	TRBJ1-1	CASSLTGLNTGAFF	TGCGCCAGCAGCTTGACAGGGTTGAACACTGGAGCTTTCTTT
TRBV27	.	.	TRBJ2-1	CASSSRRQVNNEQFF	TGTGCCAGCAGCTCAAGGCGACAGGTAAACAATGAGCAGTTCTTC
TRBV9	few	TRBD2	TRBJ2-1	CASSVEGSGTYNEQFF	TGTGCCAGCAGCGTAGAAGGTAGCGGGACCTACAATGAGCAGTTCTTC
TRBV7-3	.	.	TRBJ2-1	CASSLTRNPNNEQFF	TGTGCCAGCAGCTTAACCAGGAACCCTAACAATGAGCAGTTCTTC
TRBV5-1	few	TRBD1	TRBJ2-4	CASSHRDSNIQYF	TGCGCCAGCAGCCACCGGGACAGTAACATTCAGTACTTC
TRBV3-1	few	.	TRBJ2-5	CASSQEGYQETQYF	TGTGCCAGCAGCCAAGAAGGGTACCAAGAGACCCAGTACTTC
TRBV6-5	once	.	TRBJ2-1	CASSYRSGYSYNEQFF	TGTGCCAGCAGTTACCGCAGCGGGTACTCCTACAATGAGCAGTTCTTC
TRBV11-3	.	TRBD1	TRBJ2-2	CASSRDRAVTGELFF	TGTGCCAGCAGCCGGGACAGGGCCGTCACCGGGGAGCTGTTTTTT
TRBV12-3/TRBV12-4	.	.	TRBJ2-7	CASSYQGTSYEQYF	TGTGCCAGCAGTTACCAGGGGACAAGCTACGAGCAGTACTTC
TRBV30	.	TRBD1	TRBJ2-2	CAWSLDRGWELFF	TGTGCCTGGAGCCTAGACAGGGGTTGGGAGCTGTTTTTT
TRBV29-1	.	.	TRBJ1-4	CSVGGVLEKKLFF	TGCAGCGTTGGCGGGGTCCTAGAGAAAAAACTGTTTTTT
TRBV5-1	.	.	TRBJ1-1	CASSLGPDPEAFF	TGCGCCAGCAGCCTAGGTCCGGACCCTGAAGCTTTCTTT
TRBV5-1	.	TRBD1	TRBJ2-7	CASSLVHRGASHEQYF	TGCGCCAGCAGCTTGGTGCACAGGGGGGCCTCCCACGAGCAGTACTTC
TRBV12-3/TRBV12-4	.	.	TRBJ2-5	CASSLAGFRYKQYF	TGTGCCAGCAGTTTAGCTGGGTTTCGTTACAAGCAGTACTTC
TRBV3-1	.	.	TRBJ2-1	CASSPPGLRNEQFF	TGTGCCAGCAGCCCCCCGGGACTCCGCAATGAGCAGTTCTTC
TRBV14	few	.	TRBJ2-5	CASSQDGRWKQYF	TGTGCCAGCAGCCAAGATGGGCGCTGGAAGCAGTACTTC
TRBV20-1	few	TRBD2	TRBJ2-1	CSARLARGEQFF	TGCAGTGCCCGACTAGCGAGGGGTGAGCAGTTCTTC
TRBV5-4	.	.	TRBJ1-4	CASSPTGDATNEKLFF	TGTGCCAGCAGCCCCACAGGCGACGCAACTAATGAAAAACTGTTTTTT
TRBV7-9	few	.	TRBJ1-2	CASSFTGINYGYTF	TGTGCCAGCAGCTTTACAGGGATTAACTATGGCTACACCTTC